This T cell receptor (beta chain) was retrieved from a study of shared clonotypes between healthy human individuals. Turning to the study itself: A couple of women and a few men aged 18 to 49 made up the donors. Study-level findings and limits: For naive CD4 cells, 4% to 6% of clonotypes were shared across a few donors. Clonotype sharing among donors was expected to depend on sequencing depth. All-four-donor shared clonotypes had higher generation probabilities than non-shared clonotypes did.

Repertoires were generated with immunoSEQ multiplex PCR, while TCRdb's copy carries only in-frame clones and drops some. The table shows roughly 660,000 clones, with 90% occurring only once. Trimming cost V 4 bases and J 5 bases, with 10 bases left between them. This CDR3 spans 13 amino acids. Per the germline V gene, CDR1 is SGDLS and CDR2 is YYNGEE. In this sample, this clone turned up once. Its target is not known. The receptor comes from a man younger than 35 in good health. Some clones in this sample may be carry-over from other donors' samples. Sequenced: memory CD8+ T cells from PBMCs. This sample's subset: CD45RO+ cells pooled with CCR7-negative TemRA cells. The J gene is TRBJ2-1, the V gene TRBV9; D gene ambiguous. DNA of the CDR3: TGTGCCAGCAGCCGTGGCGATGACAATGAGCAGTTCTTC. This sequence encodes CASSRGDDNEQFF.